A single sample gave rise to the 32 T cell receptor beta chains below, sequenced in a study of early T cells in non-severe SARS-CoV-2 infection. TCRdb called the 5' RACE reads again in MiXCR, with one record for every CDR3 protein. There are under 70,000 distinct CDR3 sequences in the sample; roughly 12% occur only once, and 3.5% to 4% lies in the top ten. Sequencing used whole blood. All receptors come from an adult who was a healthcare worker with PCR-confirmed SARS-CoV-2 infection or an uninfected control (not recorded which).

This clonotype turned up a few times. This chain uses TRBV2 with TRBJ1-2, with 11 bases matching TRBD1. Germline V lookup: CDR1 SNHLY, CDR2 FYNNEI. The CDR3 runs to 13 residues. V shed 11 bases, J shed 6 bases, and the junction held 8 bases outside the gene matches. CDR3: CAVRTGGRDGYTF. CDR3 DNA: TGTGCCGTACGGACAGGGGGCCGTGATGGCTACACCTTC.

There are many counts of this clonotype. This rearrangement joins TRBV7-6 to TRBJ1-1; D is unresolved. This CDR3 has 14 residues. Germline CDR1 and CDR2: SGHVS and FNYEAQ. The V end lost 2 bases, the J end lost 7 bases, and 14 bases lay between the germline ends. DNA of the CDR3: TGTGCCAGCAGCTTAACCCCTCTAGGAGGTGAAGCTTTCTTT. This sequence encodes CASSLTPLGGEAFF.

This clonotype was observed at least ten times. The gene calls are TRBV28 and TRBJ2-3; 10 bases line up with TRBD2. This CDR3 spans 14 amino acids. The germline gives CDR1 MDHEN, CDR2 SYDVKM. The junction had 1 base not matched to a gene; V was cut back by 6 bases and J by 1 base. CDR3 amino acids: CASRGTSGTDTQYF. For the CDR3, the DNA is TGTGCCAGCAGGGGGACTAGCGGCACAGATACGCAGTATTTT.

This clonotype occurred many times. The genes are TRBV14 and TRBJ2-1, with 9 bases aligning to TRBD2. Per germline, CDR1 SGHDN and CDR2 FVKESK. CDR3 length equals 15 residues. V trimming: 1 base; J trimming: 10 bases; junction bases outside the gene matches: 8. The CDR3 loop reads CASSQVGGGAQEQFF. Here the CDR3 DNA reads TGTGCCAGCAGCCAAGTCGGCGGGGGGGCCCAGGAGCAGTTCTTC.

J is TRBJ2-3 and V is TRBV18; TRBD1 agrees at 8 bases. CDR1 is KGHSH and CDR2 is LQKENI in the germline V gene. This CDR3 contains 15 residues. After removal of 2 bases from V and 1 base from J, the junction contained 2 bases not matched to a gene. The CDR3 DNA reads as TGTGCCAGCTCACCAACGGACAGGGGCACAGATACGCAGTATTTT. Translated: CASSPTDRGTDTQYF.

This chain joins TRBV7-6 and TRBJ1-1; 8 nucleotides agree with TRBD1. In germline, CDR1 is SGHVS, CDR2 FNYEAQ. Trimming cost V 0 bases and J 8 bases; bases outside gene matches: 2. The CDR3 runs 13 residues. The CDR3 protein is CASSLARQGEAFF. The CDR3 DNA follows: TGTGCCAGCAGCTTAGCGCGACAGGGGGAAGCTTTCTTT.

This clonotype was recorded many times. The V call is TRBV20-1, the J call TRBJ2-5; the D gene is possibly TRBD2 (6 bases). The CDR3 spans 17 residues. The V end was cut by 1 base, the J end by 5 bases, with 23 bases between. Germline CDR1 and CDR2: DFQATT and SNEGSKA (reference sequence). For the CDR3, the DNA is TGCAGTGCTAGAGCCGGGGTGGGGTACCGGGAGCTGGAGACCCAGTACTTC. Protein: CSARAGVGYRELETQYF.

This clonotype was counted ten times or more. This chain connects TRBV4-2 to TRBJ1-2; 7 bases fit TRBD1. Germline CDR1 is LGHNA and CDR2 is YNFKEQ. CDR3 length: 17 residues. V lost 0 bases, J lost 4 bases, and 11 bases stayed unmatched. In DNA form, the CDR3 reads TGTGCCAGCAGCCAAGAGGTTTTCACGGGGACAGCCTATGGCTACACCTTC. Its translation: CASSQEVFTGTAYGYTF.

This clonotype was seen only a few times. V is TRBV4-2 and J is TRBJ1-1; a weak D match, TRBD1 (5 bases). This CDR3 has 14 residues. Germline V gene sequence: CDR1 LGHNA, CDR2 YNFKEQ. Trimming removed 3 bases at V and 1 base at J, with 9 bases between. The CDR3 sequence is CASSHLTENTEAFF. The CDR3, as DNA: TGTGCCAGCAGCCATCTGACAGAGAACACTGAAGCTTTCTTT.

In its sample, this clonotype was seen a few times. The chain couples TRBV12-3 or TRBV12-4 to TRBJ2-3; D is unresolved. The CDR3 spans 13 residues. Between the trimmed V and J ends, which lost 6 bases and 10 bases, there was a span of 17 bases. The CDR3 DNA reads TGTGCCAGCAGCTCCCTGACCTACCCTGCGCAGTATTTT. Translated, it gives CASSSLTYPAQYF.

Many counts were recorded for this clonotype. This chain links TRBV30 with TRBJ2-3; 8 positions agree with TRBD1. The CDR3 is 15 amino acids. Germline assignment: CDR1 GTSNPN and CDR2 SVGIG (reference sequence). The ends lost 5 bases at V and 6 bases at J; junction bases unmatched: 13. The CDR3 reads CAWATGDRGADTQYF. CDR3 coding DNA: TGTGCCTGGGCGACAGGTGACAGGGGAGCCGATACGCAGTATTTT.

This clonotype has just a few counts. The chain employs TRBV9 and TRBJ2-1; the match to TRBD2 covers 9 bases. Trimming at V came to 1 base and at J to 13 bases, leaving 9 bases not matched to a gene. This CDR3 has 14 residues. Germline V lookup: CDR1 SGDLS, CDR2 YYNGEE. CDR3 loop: CASSVSLAGSSQFF. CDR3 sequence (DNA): TGTGCCAGCAGCGTAAGCCTAGCGGGGTCGAGTCAGTTCTTC.

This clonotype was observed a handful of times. CDR3 region: CASSYGGTSGRTDTQYF. For the CDR3, the DNA is TGTGCCAGCAGTTACGGGGGGACTAGCGGGCGGACAGATACGCAGTATTTT. The gene calls are TRBV6-6 and TRBJ2-3; 12 nucleotides agree with TRBD2. This CDR3 contains 17 residues. Per germline, CDR1 MNHNY and CDR2 SVGAGI (reference sequence). V lost 2 bases and J lost 3; bases outside the gene matches: 6.

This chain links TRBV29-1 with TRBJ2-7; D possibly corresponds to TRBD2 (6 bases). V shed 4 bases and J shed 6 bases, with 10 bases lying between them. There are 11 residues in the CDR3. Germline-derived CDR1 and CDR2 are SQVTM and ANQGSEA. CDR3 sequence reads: CSVGGVREQYF. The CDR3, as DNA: TGCAGCGTTGGGGGGGTTCGCGAGCAGTACTTC.

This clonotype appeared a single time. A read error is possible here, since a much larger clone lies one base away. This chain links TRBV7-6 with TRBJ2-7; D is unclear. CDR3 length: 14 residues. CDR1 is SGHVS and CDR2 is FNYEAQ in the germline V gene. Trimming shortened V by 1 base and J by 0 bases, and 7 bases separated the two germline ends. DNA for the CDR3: TGTGCCAGCAGCTTAGAGCCCAGCTCCTACGAGCAGTACTTC. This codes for CASSLEPSSYEQYF.

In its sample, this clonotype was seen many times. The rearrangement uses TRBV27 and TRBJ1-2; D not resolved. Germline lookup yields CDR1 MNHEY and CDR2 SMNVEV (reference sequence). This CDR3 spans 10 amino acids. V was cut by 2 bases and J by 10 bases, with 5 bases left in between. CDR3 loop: CASSLALYTF. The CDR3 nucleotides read TGTGCCAGCAGTTTAGCACTCTACACCTTC.

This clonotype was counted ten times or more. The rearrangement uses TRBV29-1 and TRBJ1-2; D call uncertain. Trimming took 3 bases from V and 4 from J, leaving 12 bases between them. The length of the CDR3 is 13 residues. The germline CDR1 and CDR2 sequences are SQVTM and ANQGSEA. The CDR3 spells CSVDTGGSYGYTF. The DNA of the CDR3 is TGCAGCGTTGACACGGGAGGTAGCTATGGCTACACCTTC.

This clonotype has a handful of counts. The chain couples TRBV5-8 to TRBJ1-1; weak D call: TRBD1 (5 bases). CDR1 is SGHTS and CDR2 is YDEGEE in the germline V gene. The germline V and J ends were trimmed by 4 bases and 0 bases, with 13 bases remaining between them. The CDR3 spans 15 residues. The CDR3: CASSERQHMNTEAFF. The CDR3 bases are TGTGCCAGCAGCGAACGACAGCATATGAACACTGAAGCTTTCTTT.

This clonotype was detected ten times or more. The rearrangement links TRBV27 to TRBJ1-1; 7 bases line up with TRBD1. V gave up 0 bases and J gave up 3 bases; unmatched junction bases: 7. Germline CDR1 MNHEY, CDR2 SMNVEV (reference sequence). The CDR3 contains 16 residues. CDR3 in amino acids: CASSLSWAGGHTEAFF. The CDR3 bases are TGTGCCAGCAGTTTATCTTGGGCAGGGGGGCACACTGAAGCTTTCTTT.

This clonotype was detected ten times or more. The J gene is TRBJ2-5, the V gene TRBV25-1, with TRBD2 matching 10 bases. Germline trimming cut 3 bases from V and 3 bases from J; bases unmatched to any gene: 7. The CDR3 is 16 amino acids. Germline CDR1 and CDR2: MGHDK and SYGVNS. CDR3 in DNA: TGTGCCAGCAGTGACGGGACTAGCGTAACGAAAGAGACCCAGTACTTC. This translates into CASSDGTSVTKETQYF.

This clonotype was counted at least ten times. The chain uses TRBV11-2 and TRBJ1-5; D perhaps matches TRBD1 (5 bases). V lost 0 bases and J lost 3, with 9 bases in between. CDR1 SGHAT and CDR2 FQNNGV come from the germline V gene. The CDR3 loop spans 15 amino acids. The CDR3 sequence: CASSLDRGPNQPQHF. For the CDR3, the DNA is TGTGCCAGCAGCTTAGATAGGGGTCCCAATCAGCCCCAGCATTTT. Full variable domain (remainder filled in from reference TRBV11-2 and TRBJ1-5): EAGVAQSPRYKIIEKRQSVAFWCNPISGHATLYWYQQILGQGPKLLIQFQNNGVVDDSQLPKDRFSAERLKGVDSTLKIQPAKLEDSAVYLCASSLDRGPNQPQHFGDGTRLSIL.

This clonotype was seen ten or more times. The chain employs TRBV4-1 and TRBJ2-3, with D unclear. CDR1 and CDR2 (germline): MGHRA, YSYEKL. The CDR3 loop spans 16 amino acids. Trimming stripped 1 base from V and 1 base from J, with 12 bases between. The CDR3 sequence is CASSQGLPRGTDTQYF. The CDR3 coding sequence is TGCGCCAGCAGCCAAGGTTTGCCTAGAGGCACAGATACGCAGTATTTT.

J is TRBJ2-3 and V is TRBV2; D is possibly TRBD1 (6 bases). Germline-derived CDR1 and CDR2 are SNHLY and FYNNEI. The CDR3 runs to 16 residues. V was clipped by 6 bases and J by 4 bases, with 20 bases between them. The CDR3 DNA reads TGTGCCAGCAGCGAGGGGTCACAGGGATGGCCAGATACGCAGTATTTT. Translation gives CASSEGSQGWPDTQYF.

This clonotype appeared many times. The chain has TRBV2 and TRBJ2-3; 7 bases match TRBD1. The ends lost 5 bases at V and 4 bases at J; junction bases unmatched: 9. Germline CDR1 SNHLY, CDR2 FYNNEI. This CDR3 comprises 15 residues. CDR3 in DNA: TGTGCCAGCAGTATCGGACAGGAGTGGGCAGATACGCAGTATTTT. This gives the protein CASSIGQEWADTQYF.

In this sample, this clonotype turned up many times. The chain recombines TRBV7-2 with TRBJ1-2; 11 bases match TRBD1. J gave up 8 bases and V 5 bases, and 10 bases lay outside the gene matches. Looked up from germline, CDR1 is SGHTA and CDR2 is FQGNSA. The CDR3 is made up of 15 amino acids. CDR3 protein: CASSKPGQGARGYTF. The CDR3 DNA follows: TGTGCCAGCAGCAAACCCGGACAGGGGGCGCGAGGCTACACCTTC.

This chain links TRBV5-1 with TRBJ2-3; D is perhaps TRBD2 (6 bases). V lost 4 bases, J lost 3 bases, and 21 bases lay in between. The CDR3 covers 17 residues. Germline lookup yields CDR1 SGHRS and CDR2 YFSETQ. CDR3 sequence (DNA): TGCGCCAGCAGCATCCGACTAGGGAGCGGCACGACAGATACGCAGTATTTT. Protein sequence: CASSIRLGSGTTDTQYF.

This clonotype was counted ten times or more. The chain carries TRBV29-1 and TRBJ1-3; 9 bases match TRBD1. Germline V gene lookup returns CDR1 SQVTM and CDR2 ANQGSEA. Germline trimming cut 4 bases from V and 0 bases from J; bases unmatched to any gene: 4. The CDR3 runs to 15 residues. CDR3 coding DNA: TGCAGCGTTGTTACAGGGGGCAGCTCTGGAAACACCATATATTTT. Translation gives CSVVTGGSSGNTIYF.

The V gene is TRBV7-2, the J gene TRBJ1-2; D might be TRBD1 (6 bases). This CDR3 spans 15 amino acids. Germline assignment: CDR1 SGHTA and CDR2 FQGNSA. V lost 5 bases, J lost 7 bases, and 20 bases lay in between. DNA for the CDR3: TGTGCCAGCAGCCCAGACAGGTTGTCGAGCTCTGGCTACACCTTC. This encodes CASSPDRLSSSGYTF.

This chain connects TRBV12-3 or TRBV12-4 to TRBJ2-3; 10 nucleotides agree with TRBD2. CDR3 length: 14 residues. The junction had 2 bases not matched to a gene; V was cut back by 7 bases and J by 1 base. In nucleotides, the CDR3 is TGTGCCAGCACCGGGACTAGCGGCACAGATACGCAGTATTTT. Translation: CASTGTSGTDTQYF.

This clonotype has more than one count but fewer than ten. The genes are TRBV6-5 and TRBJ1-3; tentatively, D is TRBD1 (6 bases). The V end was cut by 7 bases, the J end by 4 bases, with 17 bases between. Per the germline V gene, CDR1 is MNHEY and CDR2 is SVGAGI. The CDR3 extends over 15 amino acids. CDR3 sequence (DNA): TGTGCCAGCACCCTCCGTCGACAGGCAGGAAACACCATATATTTT. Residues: CASTLRRQAGNTIYF.

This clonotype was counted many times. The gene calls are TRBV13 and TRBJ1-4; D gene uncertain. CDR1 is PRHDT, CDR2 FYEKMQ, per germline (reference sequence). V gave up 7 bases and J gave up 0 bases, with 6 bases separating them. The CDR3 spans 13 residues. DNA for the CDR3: TGTGCCAGCACCTACGCAACTAATGAAAAACTGTTTTTT. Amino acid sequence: CASTYATNEKLFF.

CDR3 loop: CASSQTHGTSLPRKQYF. In nucleotides, the CDR3 is TGCGCCAGCAGCCAAACCCACGGGACTAGCCTCCCAAGAAAGCAGTACTTC. The chain links TRBV4-1 to TRBJ2-7, with 9 bases aligning to TRBD2. The V gene end was trimmed by 2 bases and the J gene end by 8 bases; junction bases not matched to a gene: 16. The germline CDR1 and CDR2 sequences are MGHRA and YSYEKL. CDR3 length: 17 amino acids.